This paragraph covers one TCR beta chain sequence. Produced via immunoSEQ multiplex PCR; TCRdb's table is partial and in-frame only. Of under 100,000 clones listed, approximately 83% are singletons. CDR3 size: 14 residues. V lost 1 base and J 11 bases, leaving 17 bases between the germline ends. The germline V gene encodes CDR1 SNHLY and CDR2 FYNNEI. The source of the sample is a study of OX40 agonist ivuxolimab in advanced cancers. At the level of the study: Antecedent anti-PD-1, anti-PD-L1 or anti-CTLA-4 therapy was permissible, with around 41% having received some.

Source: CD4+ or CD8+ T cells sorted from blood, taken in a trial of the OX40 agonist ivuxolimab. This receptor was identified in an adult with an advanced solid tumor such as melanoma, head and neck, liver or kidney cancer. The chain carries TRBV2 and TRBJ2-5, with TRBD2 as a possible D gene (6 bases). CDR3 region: CASSEGAGRREQYF. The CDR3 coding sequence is TGTGCCAGCAGTGAAGGGGCAGGCCGACGGGAGCAGTACTTC.